The 15 T cell receptor beta chains reported below all come from one sample, sequenced in a study of blood T cells in healthy people across ages. A J-beta primer mix and a sample-barcoded 5' primer were used in a second PCR of roughly 6 to 11 cycles. TCRdb itself ran the 5' RACE reads through MiXCR, one entry per CDR3 protein. Here the sample spans 760,000 or so distinct CDR3 sequences, approximately 25% being singletons. Another study also made use of these data, one on T cells of mothers and their children.

The sample comprised blood. The receptors were gathered from a boy under 18 in good health.

This clonotype was observed a few times. The chain recombines TRBV2 with TRBJ2-3, with 7 nucleotides matching TRBD1. Unmatched junction bases numbered 10, after V lost 7 bases and J lost 3 bases. Germline V gene data show CDR1 as SNHLY and CDR2 as FYNNEI. The CDR3 has 15 amino acids. DNA for the CDR3: TGTGCCAGCAACCAAAGGGGGACAGAGACAGATACGCAGTATTTT. Its translation: CASNQRGTETDTQYF.

The chain combines TRBV4-3 with TRBJ2-7, with D uncertain. Germline loops: CDR1 LGHNA, CDR2 YSLEER. Trimming took 0 bases from V and 5 from J, leaving 17 bases between them. This CDR3 has 16 residues. This CDR3 is CASSQENLGNAHEQYF. The DNA for the CDR3 is TGCGCCAGCAGCCAAGAGAACTTGGGGAACGCCCACGAGCAGTACTTC.

V is TRBV7-3 and J is TRBJ2-5; D remains ambiguous. Germline CDR1 reads SGHTA; CDR2 reads FQGTGA. The CDR3 covers 17 residues. V was trimmed by 0 bases and J by 0 bases, leaving 14 bases between them. This CDR3 is CASSLTAAGPYQETQYF. Here the CDR3 DNA reads TGTGCCAGCAGCTTAACCGCGGCAGGCCCTTACCAAGAGACCCAGTACTTC.

In this sample, this clonotype turned up a few times. J is TRBJ2-7 and V is TRBV7-9, with D maybe TRBD1 (5 bases). In germline, CDR1 is SEHNR, CDR2 FQNEAQ (reference sequence). CDR3 length: 13 amino acids. Between the trimmed V and J ends, which lost 4 bases and 2 bases, there was a span of 9 bases. The CDR3, as DNA: TGTGCCAGCAGCTACGGACATCCCTACGAGCAGTACTTC. It translates to CASSYGHPYEQYF.

This clonotype has more than one count but fewer than ten. The CDR3 DNA reads TGTGCCAGCAGGCCGGGACTAGCGGGCACCGGGGAGCTGTTTTTT. Its protein product is CASRPGLAGTGELFF. The rearrangement uses TRBV6-5 and TRBJ2-2; 12 bases are a match to TRBD2. Germline trimming cut 6 bases from V and 4 bases from J; bases unmatched to any gene: 3. There are 15 residues in the CDR3. Germline loops: CDR1 MNHEY, CDR2 SVGAGI.

This clonotype was counted only a few times. The chain links TRBV15 to TRBJ2-5; D assignment may be TRBD1 or TRBD2 (5 bases each). The assigned J gene may be wrong: the sequence end matches TRBJ2-7 better. Germline lookup yields CDR1 LNHNV and CDR2 YYDKDF (reference sequence). CDR3 length: 15 amino acids. The DNA for the CDR3 is TGTGCCACCAGCAGGGGGGTCCAGGGCTCCTACGAGCAGTACTTC. Translating it yields CATSRGVQGSYEQYF.

The chain joins TRBV29-1 to TRBJ1-2, with D unclear. Germline lookup yields CDR1 SQVTM and CDR2 ANQGSEA. CDR3 length: 13 residues. V lost 3 bases and J 8 bases, leaving 16 bases between the germline ends. This chain's CDR3 is CSVDGQIAGGYTF. The CDR3 region has the DNA TGCAGCGTTGATGGTCAGATCGCAGGCGGCTACACCTTC.

This clonotype came up a few times. V usage is TRBV7-9 and J usage is TRBJ2-3; D ambiguous. The V gene's germline CDR1 is SEHNR and CDR2 FQNEAQ (reference sequence). V was pared by 7 bases and J by 5 bases, with 10 bases between. The CDR3 length is 12 residues. CDR3 protein: CASTPAGDTQYF. Here the CDR3 DNA reads TGTGCCAGCACCCCCGCAGGAGATACGCAGTATTTT.

This clonotype was counted only a few times. The V and J genes are TRBV2 and TRBJ2-3; 13 nucleotides align to TRBD2. CDR3 size: 13 residues. CDR1 SNHLY and CDR2 FYNNEI come from the germline V gene. V trimming: 11 bases; J trimming: 4 bases; junction bases outside the gene matches: 3. This CDR3 reads CAGGLAGADTQYF. In DNA, the CDR3 is TGTGCCGGCGGACTAGCGGGAGCAGATACGCAGTATTTT.

This sequence joins TRBV7-9 and TRBJ1-1; D is unclear. The CDR3 covers 13 residues. Trimming cost V 3 bases and J 11 bases, with 16 bases left between them. Germline lookup yields CDR1 SEHNR and CDR2 FQNEAQ (reference sequence). The CDR3 DNA reads as TGTGCCAGCAGCTTCCCCTCGGGGTCAATGGCTTTCTTT. It is translated as CASSFPSGSMAFF.

The chain combines TRBV15 with TRBJ2-1, with D possibly TRBD2 on 6 matching bases. Germline CDR1 LNHNV, CDR2 YYDKDF (reference sequence). The CDR3 runs to 16 residues. Deletions cut 1 base from V and 4 bases from J, with 14 bases between. The CDR3 region is CATSRAPGVSYNEQFF. In DNA form, the CDR3 reads TGTGCCACCAGCAGAGCCCCGGGAGTTAGTTACAATGAGCAGTTCTTC.

The chain uses TRBV24-1 and TRBJ2-2; 9 nucleotides agree with TRBD1. The germline gives CDR1 KGHDR, CDR2 SFDVKD. The V segment lost 12 bases and the J segment 5 bases; nucleotides outside the gene matches: 6. The CDR3 spans 13 residues. The CDR3 reads CAPTGTGTGELFF. CDR3 bases: TGTGCCCCTACCGGGACAGGGACCGGGGAGCTGTTTTTT.

The rearrangement joins TRBV5-1 to TRBJ1-1, with 10 nucleotides matching TRBD1. The V segment lost 5 bases and the J segment 0 bases; nucleotides outside the gene matches: 10. The germline CDR1 and CDR2 sequences are SGHRS and YFSETQ. This CDR3 contains 17 residues. CDR3 in DNA: TGCGCCAGCAGACGGTACGGGACAGGGGATTTGAACACTGAAGCTTTCTTT. Translated: CASRRYGTGDLNTEAFF.

This chain joins TRBV12-3 or TRBV12-4 and TRBJ1-2; maybe TRBD1 (5 bases). This CDR3 is 16 amino acids long. The V end lost 5 bases, the J end lost 0 bases, and 16 bases lay between the germline ends. In nucleotides, the CDR3 is TGTGCCAGCAGTCCACCAGGGTCCCAAGCTAACTATGGCTACACCTTC. It encodes CASSPPGSQANYGYTF.

The chain is built from TRBV5-1 and TRBJ2-2; 11 bases match TRBD2. CDR1 is SGHRS and CDR2 is YFSETQ in the germline V gene. J lost 0 bases, V lost 3 bases, and 1 base had no gene match. The length of the CDR3 is 16 residues. The CDR3 DNA is TGCGCCAGCAGCTCGGGACTAGCGGCGAACACCGGGGAGCTGTTTTTT. This codes for CASSSGLAANTGELFF.